The source of this T cell receptor beta chain is a study of beta chain features in type 1 diabetes (dated by TCRdb to between 2017 and 2018). The study in broad terms: No differences in mean age, gender distribution, total cell number or subset yield were found between patients and healthy donors. A total of 107,917,701 sorted cells were examined across all samples, and a strong correlation was observed between cell number per subset and RNA yield. The study compared TCRB repertoires of sorted circulating CD4+ T cell subsets between recently diagnosed type 1 diabetes patients and matched healthy donors. Whereas all 30 or so donors provided naive and central memory subsets, regulatory and stem cell-like memory subsets were isolated from just 8 patients and about eight healthy donors.

Each donor gave one peripheral blood draw, about 110 mL on average, collected into heparinised tubes. A BD FACSAria II was used to sort naive, central memory, regulatory and stem cell-like memory CD4+ T cells with a panel that included CD45RO, CCR7, CD25, CD127, CD95 and CD27. A purity above 98% was achieved for all sorted populations. Right away, PBMCs were isolated by Lymphoprep density gradient centrifugation and were stained directly, with no culture step. So that batch effects would be minimized, each experiment stained and sorted samples in pairs, pairing one healthy donor with one patient. CDR1 and CDR2 (SQVTM, ANQGSEA) derive from the germline V gene. Between the V and J ends, shortened by 1 base and 9 bases respectively, the junction contains 15 bases. Spanning cysteine to phenylalanine, the CDR3 consists of 13 amino acids. CDR3 DNA only is kept here, 39 bases in frame from base 1. Turning to this clone: What antigen it recognizes has not been identified. No base qualities exist here, and no much larger clone lies one base off it.

All of the isolated RNA was reverse transcribed with the High Capacity cDNA Reverse Transcription Kit, so expressed TCRB transcripts were sequenced. Deep immunoSEQ sequencing was applied to naive, central memory and regulatory T cell samples, giving an average of roughly 3.5 million total reads per sample. Sorted cells were lysed in RLT buffer, and RNA was extracted using DNase-treated RNeasy Micro or Mini kits according to cell number. To prevent cross-contamination, every cell subset was processed on its own, while patient and healthy donor samples were processed together. Using the immunoSEQ multiplex PCR, TCRB sequences were amplified from cDNA into 87-bp fragments spanning the CDR3 region. Sequencing of the amplicons was done on the Illumina HiSeq platform. Regarding the original processing steps: PCR bias was corrected computationally using synthetic template baselines, and reads within Hamming distance 2 were collapsed, with unmergeable singletons discarded. Reads were aligned to IMGT to assign V, D and J genes, CDR3 length, and insertions or deletions at six rearrangement sites. Clonotype counts were normalized to sorted cell number within each subset before computing true diversity and Gini coefficients with the tcR R package. Repertoire sharing was quantified using the overlap coefficient calculated on TCRB nucleotide sequences. As a proxy for the pre-selection repertoire, out-of-frame TCRB sequences from naive cells were analyzed. TCRdb re-hosts the immuneACCESS table, in-frame sequences only. Its copies lack some clones; in the studies checked, an unresolved V gene accounts for under half of them, and the cause for the rest is not known. V, J and clone size derive from that table, while D and trimming were established from the DNA sequence. Counted in this sample were 500,000 to 700,000 clones; 15% to 19% of them appeared once. Around 0.095% of the sample is taken by the ten largest.

Findings and caveats that apply to the study as a whole: A moderate but significant shortening of TCRB CDR3 length was observed in type 1 diabetes patients in all four CD4+ subsets. Fewer insertions and more nucleotide deletions at VDJ recombination sites were observed in patients with type 1 diabetes, implying thymic rearrangement abnormalities. Because the HLA sub-analyses included only small numbers of individuals, any influence of HLA type on TCRB rearrangement was left unresolved. Naive, central memory and regulatory TCRB repertoires appeared to be more similar among patients than among healthy donors. PCR may preferentially amplify shorter templates, but because patient and control samples were amplified and corrected together, any resulting skew would affect both groups equally. Because cDNA was sequenced instead of genomic DNA, highly expressing activated cells could be over-represented, though the groups showed no difference in activation or CD3 levels.

The receptor's source is a man aged 18 to 30 in good health. Sample: naive CD4+ T cells from blood. The cell subset or site label corresponds to: true naive CD4+ T cells. This sequence uses TRBV29-1 and TRBJ1-2; the D segment cannot be called with confidence. The DNA is TGCAGCGTTGAAGCCCCAGGCCCTAAAAGCTACACCTTC. Translated, it reads CSVEAPGPKSYTF.